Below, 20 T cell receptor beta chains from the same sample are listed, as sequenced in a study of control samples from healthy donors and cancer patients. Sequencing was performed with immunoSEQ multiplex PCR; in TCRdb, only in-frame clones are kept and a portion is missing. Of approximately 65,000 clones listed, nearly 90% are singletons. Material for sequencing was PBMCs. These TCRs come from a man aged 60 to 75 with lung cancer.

CDR3 sequence reads: CASSVGAWGQGGNQPQHF. CDR3 nucleotides: TGTGCCAGCAGCGTAGGGGCCTGGGGACAGGGCGGCAATCAGCCCCAGCATTTT. V and J are TRBV7-2 and TRBJ1-5; 9 bases fit TRBD1. Germline trimming cut 5 bases from V and 2 bases from J; bases unmatched to any gene: 13. Germline CDR1 SGHTA, CDR2 FQGNSA. The CDR3 is 18 amino acids.

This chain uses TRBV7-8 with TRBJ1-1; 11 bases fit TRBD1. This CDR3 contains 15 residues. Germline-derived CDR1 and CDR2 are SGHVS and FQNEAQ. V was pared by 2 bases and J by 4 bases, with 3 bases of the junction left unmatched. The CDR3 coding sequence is TGTGCCAGCAGCTTAAGGGGGACAGGGGGCACTGAAGCTTTCTTT. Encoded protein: CASSLRGTGGTEAFF.

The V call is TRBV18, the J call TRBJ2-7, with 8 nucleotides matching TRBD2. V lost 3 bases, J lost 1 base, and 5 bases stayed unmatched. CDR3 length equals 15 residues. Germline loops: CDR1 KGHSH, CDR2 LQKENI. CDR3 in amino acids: CASSPRAGGSYEQYF. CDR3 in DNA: TGTGCCAGCTCACCGCGGGCGGGGGGATCCTACGAGCAGTACTTC.

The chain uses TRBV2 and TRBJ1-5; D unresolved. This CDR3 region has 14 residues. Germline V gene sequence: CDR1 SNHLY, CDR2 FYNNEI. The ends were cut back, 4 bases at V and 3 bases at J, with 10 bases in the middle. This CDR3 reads CASSGPAYNQPQHF. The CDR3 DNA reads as TGTGCCAGCAGTGGGCCAGCCTACAATCAGCCCCAGCATTTT.

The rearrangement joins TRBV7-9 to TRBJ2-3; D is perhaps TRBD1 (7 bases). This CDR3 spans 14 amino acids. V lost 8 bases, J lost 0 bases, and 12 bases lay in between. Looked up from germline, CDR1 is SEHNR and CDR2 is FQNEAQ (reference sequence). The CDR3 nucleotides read TGTGCCAGCCACAGGGGACTTAGCACAGATACGCAGTATTTT. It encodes CASHRGLSTDTQYF.

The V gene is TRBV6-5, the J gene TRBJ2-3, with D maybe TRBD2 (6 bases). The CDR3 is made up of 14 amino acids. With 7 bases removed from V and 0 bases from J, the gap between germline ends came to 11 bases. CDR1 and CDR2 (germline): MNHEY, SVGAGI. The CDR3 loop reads CASTRGISTDTQYF. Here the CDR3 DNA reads TGTGCCAGCACCCGGGGGATAAGCACAGATACGCAGTATTTT.

The CDR3 sequence: CASSQGSDYGYTF. For the CDR3, the DNA is TGTGCCAGCAGTCAGGGGTCGGACTATGGCTACACCTTC. This chain uses TRBV7-3 with TRBJ1-2, with a possible D match to TRBD1 (6 bases). Germline-derived CDR1 and CDR2 are SGHTA and FQGTGA. CDR3 length: 13 amino acids. The V and J ends lost 6 bases and 3 bases respectively, with 11 bases between them. Drawing the rest from reference TRBV7-3 and TRBJ1-2, the complete variable domain is GAGVSQTPSNKVTEKGKYVELRCDPISGHTALYWYRQSLGQGPEFLIYFQGTGAADDSGLPNDRFFAVRPEGSVSTLKIQRTERGDSAVYLCASSQGSDYGYTFGSGTRLTVV.

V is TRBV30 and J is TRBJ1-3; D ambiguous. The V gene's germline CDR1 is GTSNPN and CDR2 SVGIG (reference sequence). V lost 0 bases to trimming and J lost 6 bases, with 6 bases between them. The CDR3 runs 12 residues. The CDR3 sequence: CAWSVRENTIYF. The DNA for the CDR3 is TGTGCCTGGAGTGTTCGGGAAAACACCATATATTTT.

The CDR3, as DNA: TGTGCCAGCAGCCCTCTCAACCCTGAAGCTTTCTTT. Protein product: CASSPLNPEAFF. This rearrangement joins TRBV11-2 to TRBJ1-1, with D unclear. The CDR3 contains 12 residues. Germline CDR1 is SGHAT and CDR2 is FQNNGV. Trimming removed 5 bases at V and 6 bases at J, with 10 bases between. The full variable domain, its missing parts supplied by reference TRBV11-2 and TRBJ1-1, is EAGVAQSPRYKIIEKRQSVAFWCNPISGHATLYWYQQILGQGPKLLIQFQNNGVVDDSQLPKDRFSAERLKGVDSTLKIQPAKLEDSAVYLCASSPLNPEAFFGQGTRLTVV.

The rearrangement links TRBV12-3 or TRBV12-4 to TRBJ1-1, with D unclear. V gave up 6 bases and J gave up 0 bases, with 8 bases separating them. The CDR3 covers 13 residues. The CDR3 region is CASSVFMNTEAFF. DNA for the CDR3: TGTGCCAGCAGCGTATTCATGAACACTGAAGCTTTCTTT.

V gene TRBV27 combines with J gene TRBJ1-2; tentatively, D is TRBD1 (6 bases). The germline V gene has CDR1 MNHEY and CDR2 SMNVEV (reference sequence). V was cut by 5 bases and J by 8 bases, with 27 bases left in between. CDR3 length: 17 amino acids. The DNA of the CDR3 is TGTGCCAGCAGTCTAGACTACTCAGGGGTAGGGTCCGACGGCTACACCTTC. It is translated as CASSLDYSGVGSDGYTF.

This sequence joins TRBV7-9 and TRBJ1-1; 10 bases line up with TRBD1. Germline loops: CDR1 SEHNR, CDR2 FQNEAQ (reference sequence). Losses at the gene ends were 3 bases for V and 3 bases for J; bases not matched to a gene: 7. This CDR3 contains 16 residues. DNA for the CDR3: TGTGCCAGCAGCTTCTTACCCGGGACAGGGGACACTGAAGCTTTCTTT. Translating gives CASSFLPGTGDTEAFF.

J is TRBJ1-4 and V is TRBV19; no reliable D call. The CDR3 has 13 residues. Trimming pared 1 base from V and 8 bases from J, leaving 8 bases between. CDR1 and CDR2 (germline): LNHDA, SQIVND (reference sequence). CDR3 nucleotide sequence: TGTGCCAGTAGTATAGGGCCAGACGAAAAACTGTTTTTT. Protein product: CASSIGPDEKLFF.

CDR3 in amino acids: CAGGLQGFTEAFF. CDR3 nucleotide sequence: TGTGCCGGCGGGCTACAGGGATTCACTGAAGCTTTCTTT. The genes are TRBV7-9 and TRBJ1-1; tentative D call: TRBD1 (6 bases). The CDR3 runs 13 residues. Trimming took off 11 bases at V and 4 bases at J, with 17 bases between the two ends. Germline V gene lookup returns CDR1 SEHNR and CDR2 FQNEAQ (reference sequence).

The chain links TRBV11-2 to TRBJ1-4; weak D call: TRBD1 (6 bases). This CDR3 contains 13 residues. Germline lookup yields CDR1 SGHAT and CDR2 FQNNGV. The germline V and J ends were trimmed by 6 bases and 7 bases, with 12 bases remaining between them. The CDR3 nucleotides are TGTGCCAGCAGTGAGGGGGTCGGTGAAAAACTGTTTTTT. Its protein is CASSEGVGEKLFF. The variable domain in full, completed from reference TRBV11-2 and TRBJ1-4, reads EAGVAQSPRYKIIEKRQSVAFWCNPISGHATLYWYQQILGQGPKLLIQFQNNGVVDDSQLPKDRFSAERLKGVDSTLKIQPAKLEDSAVYLCASSEGVGEKLFFGSGTQLSVL.

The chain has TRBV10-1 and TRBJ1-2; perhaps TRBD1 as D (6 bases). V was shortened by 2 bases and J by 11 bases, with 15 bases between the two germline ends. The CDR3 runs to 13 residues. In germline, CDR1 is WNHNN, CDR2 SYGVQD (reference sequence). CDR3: CASSENRRDTYTF. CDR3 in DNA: TGCGCCAGCAGTGAGAATCGTCGGGACACGTACACCTTC.

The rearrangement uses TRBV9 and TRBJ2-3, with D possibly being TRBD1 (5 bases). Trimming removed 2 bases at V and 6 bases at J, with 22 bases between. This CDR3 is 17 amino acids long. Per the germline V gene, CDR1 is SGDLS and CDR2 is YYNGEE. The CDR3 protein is CASSVYKRGRPWDTQYF. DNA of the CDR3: TGTGCCAGCAGCGTGTATAAAAGGGGCCGACCTTGGGATACGCAGTATTTT.

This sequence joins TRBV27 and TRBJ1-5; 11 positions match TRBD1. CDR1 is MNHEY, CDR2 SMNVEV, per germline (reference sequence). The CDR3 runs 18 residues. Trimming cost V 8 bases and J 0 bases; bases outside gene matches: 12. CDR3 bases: TGTGCCAGCCGCAGATGGACAGGGGGCGAAGGTAGCAATCAGCCCCAGCATTTT. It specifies CASRRWTGGEGSNQPQHF.

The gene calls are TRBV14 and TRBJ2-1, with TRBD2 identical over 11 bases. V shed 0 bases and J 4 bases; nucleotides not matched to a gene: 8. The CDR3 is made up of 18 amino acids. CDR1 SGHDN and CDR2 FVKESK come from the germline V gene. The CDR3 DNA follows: TGTGCCAGCAGCCAAGATCTTGGTAGCGGGGGGGCATACAATGAGCAGTTCTTC. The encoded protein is CASSQDLGSGGAYNEQFF.

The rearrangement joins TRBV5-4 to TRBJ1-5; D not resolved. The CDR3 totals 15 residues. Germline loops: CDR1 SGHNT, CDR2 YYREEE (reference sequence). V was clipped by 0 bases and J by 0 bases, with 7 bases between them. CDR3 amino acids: CASSLGGGSNQPQHF. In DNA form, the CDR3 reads TGTGCCAGCAGCTTGGGAGGCGGTAGCAATCAGCCCCAGCATTTT. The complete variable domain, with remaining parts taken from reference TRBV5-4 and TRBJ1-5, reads ETGVTQSPTHLIKTRGQQVTLRCSSQSGHNTVSWYQQALGQGPQFIFQYYREEENGRGNFPPRFSGLQFPNYSSELNVNALELDDSALYLCASSLGGGSNQPQHFGDGTRLSIL.